This T cell receptor beta chain was profiled in a study of blood T cell repertoires in COVID-19. About the study: Sites in the United States, Italy and Spain provided acute and convalescent COVID-19 samples. Sample material is recorded as cDNA or gDNA derived from T cells, B-cell-depleted T cells, or PBMCs.

The CDR3 is 12 amino acids. The V end lost 5 bases, the J end lost 7 bases, and 11 bases lay between the germline ends. Generated by immunoSEQ multiplex PCR, the TCRdb table keeps only in-frame clones and is missing some. The sample includes fewer than 75,000 clones, roughly 90% seen only once; the top ten take roughly 4%. The chain carries TRBV12-3 or TRBV12-4 and TRBJ1-1; tentatively, D is TRBD1 (5 bases). The material sequenced was peripheral blood. This receptor was obtained from a man aged 50 or older with active COVID-19. The CDR3 sequence is CASSRGTDEAFF. The DNA of the CDR3 is TGTGCCAGCAGTCGGGGGACCGATGAAGCTTTCTTT.